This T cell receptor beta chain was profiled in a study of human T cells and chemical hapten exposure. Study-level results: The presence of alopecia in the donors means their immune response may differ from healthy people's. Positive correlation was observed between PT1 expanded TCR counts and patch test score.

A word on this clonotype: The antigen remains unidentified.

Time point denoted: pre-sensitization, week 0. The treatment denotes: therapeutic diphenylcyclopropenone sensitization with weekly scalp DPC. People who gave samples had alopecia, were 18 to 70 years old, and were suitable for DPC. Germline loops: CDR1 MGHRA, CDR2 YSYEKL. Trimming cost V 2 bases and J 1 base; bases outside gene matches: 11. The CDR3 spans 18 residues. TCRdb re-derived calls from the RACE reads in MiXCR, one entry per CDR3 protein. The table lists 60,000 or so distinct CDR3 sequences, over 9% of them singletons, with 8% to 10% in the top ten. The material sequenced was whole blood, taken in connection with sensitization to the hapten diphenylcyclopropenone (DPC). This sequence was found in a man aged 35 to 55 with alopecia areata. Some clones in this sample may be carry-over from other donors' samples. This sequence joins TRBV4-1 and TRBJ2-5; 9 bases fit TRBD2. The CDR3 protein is CASSQPPAGGPFQETQYF. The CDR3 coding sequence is TGCGCCAGCAGCCAACCCCCAGCGGGGGGACCCTTCCAAGAGACCCAGTACTTC.